Listed here is a single T cell receptor (beta chain). The antigen is not known. Samples were taken several times over chemoradiotherapy. The data are from a study of chemoradiotherapy in HPV16-positive cancers. Study-level background: Functional T-cell assays on two HPV16-positive patients' cells defined candidate HPV-specific clones and common TCR motifs. Study findings and constraints: Non-HPV-specific T cells did not expand in tumors during treatment, whereas candidate HPV-specific clones and E7-related motifs did. HPV-responsive T-cell expansion during chemoradiotherapy was linked to improved recurrence-free survival in HPV16-positive patients.

The repertoire was sequenced with immunoSEQ multiplex PCR; TCRdb's copy has only in-frame clones and lacks some. The sample holds about 3,000 clones, around 75% seen once. Trimming removed 0 bases from V and 8 bases from J, with 15 bases in between. Germline assignment: CDR1 MNHNS and CDR2 SASEGT. This CDR3 is built from 15 residues. This chain connects TRBV6-1 to TRBJ2-3, with D possibly being TRBD2 (7 bases). The specimen was tumor tissue, collected from a patient who underwent chemoradiotherapy. This TCR came from a human donor with HPV-associated anogenital cancer. The CDR3 spells CASSEASGGPRTQYF. DNA for the CDR3: TGTGCCAGCAGTGAAGCGTCGGGGGGCCCCCGTACGCAGTATTTT.